This T cell receptor (beta chain) was retrieved from a study of CD8 T cells in Susac syndrome. The CDR3 loop spans 14 amino acids. Germline V lookup: CDR1 SGHDN, CDR2 FVKESK. The ends were cut back, 0 bases at V and 9 bases at J, with 12 bases in the middle. It was negative isolation that provided the CD8+ and CD4+ T cells, whereas TEMRA cells were enriched by FACS. A quantity of roughly 0.5 to 1 ug RNA underwent reverse transcription using random hexamers. Amplification of TCR beta CDR3 across 54 Vbeta and 13 Jbeta was performed with immunoSEQ multiplex PCR. TCRdb called the immunoSEQ multiplex PCR reads again in MiXCR, with one record for every CDR3 protein. Counted here are a few hundred thousand distinct CDR3 sequences, 85% occurring once; the ten biggest clones make up approximately 0.2%.

The source is a human donor with multiple sclerosis. Sequenced input: CD8+ T cells from PBMCs. V gene TRBV14 combines with J gene TRBJ2-4; no clear D. CDR3 residues: CASSQEFIGGIQYF. The CDR3 coding sequence is TGTGCCAGCAGCCAAGAATTTATAGGTGGCATTCAGTACTTC. Combining the CDR3 with reference TRBV14 and TRBJ2-4 gives the whole variable domain EAGVTQFPSHSVIEKGQTVTLRCDPISGHDNLYWYRRVMGKEIKFLLHFVKESKQDESGMPNNRFLAERTGGTYSTLKVQPAELEDSGVYFCASSQEFIGGIQYFGAGTRLSVL.